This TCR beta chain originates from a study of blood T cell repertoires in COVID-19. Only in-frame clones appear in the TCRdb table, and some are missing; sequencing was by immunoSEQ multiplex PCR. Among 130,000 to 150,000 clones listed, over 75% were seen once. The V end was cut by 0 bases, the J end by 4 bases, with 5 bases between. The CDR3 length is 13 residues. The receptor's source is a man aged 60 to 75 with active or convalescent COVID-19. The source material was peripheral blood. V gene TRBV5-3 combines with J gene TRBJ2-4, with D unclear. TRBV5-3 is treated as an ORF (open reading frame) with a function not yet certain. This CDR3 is CARSLVRKNIQYF. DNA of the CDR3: TGTGCCAGAAGCTTGGTACGGAAAAACATTCAGTACTTC.